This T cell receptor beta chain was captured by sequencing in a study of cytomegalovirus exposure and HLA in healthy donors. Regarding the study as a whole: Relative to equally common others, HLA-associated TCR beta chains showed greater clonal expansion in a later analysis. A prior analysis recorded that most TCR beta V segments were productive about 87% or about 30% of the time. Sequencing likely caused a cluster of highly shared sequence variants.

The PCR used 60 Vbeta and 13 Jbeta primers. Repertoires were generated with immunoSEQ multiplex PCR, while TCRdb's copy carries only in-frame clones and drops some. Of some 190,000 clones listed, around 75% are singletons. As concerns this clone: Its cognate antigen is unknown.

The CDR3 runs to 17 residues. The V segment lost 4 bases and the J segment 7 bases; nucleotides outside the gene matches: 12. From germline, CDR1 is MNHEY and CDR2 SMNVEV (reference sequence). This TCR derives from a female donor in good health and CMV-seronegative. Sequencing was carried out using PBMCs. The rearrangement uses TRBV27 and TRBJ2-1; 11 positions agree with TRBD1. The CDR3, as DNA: TGTGCCAGCAGTTCTGCAAGGACAGGGGGCGTGAAAAATGAGCAGTTCTTC. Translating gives CASSSARTGGVKNEQFF.